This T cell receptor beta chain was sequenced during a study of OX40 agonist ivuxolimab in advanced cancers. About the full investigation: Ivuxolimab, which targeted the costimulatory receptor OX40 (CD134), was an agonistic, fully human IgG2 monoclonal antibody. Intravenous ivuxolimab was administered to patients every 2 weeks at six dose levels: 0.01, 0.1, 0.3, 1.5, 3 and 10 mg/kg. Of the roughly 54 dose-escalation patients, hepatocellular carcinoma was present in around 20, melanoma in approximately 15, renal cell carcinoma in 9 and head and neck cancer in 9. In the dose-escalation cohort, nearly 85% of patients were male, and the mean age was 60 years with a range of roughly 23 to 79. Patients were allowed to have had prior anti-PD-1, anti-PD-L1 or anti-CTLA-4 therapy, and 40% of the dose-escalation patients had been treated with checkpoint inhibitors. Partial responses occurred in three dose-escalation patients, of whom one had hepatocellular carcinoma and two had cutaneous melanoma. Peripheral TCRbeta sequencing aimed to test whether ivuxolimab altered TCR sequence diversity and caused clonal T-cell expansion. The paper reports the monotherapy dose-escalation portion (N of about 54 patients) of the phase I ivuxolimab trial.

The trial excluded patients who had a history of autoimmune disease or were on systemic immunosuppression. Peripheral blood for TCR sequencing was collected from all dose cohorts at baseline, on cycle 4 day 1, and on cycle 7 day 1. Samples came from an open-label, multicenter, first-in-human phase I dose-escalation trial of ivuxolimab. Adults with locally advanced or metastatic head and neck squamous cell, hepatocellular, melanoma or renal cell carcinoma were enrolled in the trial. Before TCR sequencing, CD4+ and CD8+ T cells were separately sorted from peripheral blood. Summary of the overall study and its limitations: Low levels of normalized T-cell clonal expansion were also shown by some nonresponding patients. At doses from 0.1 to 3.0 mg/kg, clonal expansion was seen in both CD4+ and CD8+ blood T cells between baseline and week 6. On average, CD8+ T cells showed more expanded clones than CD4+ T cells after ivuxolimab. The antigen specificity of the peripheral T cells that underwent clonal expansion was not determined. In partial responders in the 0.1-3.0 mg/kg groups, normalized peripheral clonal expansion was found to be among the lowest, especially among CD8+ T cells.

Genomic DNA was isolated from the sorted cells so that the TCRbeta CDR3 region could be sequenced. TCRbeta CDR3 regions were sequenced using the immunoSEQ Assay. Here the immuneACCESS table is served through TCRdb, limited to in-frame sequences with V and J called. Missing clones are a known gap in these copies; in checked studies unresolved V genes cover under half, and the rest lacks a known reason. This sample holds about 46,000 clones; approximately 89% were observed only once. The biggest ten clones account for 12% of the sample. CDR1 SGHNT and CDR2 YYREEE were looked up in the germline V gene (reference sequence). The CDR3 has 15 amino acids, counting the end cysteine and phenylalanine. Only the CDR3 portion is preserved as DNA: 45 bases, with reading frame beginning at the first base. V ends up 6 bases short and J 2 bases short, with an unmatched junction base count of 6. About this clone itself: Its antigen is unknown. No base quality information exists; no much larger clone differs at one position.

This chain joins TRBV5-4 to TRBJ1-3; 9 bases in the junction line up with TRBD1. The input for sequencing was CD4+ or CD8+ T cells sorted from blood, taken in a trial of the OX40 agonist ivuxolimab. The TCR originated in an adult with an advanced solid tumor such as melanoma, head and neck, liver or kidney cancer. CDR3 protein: CASKLTGGPGNTIYF. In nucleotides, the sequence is TGTGCCAGCAAACTCACAGGGGGCCCTGGAAACACCATATATTTT.